One sample yielded the 20 T cell receptor beta chains listed below, sequenced in a study of Graves' ophthalmopathy and Graves' hyperthyroidism. TCR beta CDR3 amplification used RNA transcripts. A first-round RT-PCR used HTBI primers, followed by a second-round multiplex PCR. MiXCR, applied by TCRdb to the multiplex PCR reads, yields one record per CDR3 protein. The sample has approximately 1.2 million distinct CDR3 sequences; about 40% are singletons. Material: peripheral blood or thyroid tissue (not recorded which). The receptors here all came from an adult man with Graves' hyperthyroidism.

The chain employs TRBV6-5 and TRBJ1-5, with 8 nucleotides matching TRBD1. Germline-derived CDR1 and CDR2 are MNHEY and SVGAGI. This CDR3 region has 14 residues. Unmatched junction bases numbered 6, after V lost 5 bases and J lost 6 bases. The CDR3 spells CASSARGPVQPQHF. The CDR3 region has the DNA TGTGCCAGCAGTGCCAGGGGGCCCGTTCAGCCCCAGCATTTT.

This clonotype occurred a few times. V and J are TRBV3-1 and TRBJ2-5; TRBD1 matches 9 bases. V lost 1 base to trimming and J lost 5 bases; unmatched junction nucleotides: 5. The CDR3 has 15 amino acids. Per the germline V gene, CDR1 is LGHDT and CDR2 is YNNKEL (reference sequence). The CDR3 spells CASSQGQGVPETQYF. The CDR3 DNA is TGTGCCAGCAGCCAAGGACAGGGGGTTCCGGAGACCCAGTACTTC.

Note on this clonotype: One end of the junction does not line up with germline, which may come from a read error. The chain couples TRBV5-1 to TRBJ2-2; 14 bases agree with TRBD2. The CDR3 consists of 19 residues. Germline loops: CDR1 SGHRS, CDR2 YFSETQ. The CDR3: CASSLGLGLAGVSTGELFF. The CDR3 bases are TGTGCCAGCAGCTTAGGTCTGGGACTAGCGGGAGTTTCCACCGGGGAGCTGTTTTTT.

This clonotype was picked up many times. CDR3 sequence: CASSSTDRGRGRYGYTF. As DNA, the CDR3 is TGTGCCAGCAGCTCGACAGACAGGGGGCGCGGGCGGTATGGCTACACCTTC. The rearrangement joins TRBV7-9 to TRBJ1-2, with 10 bases identical to TRBD1. Germline trimming cut 4 bases from V and 5 bases from J; bases unmatched to any gene: 13. The CDR3 loop spans 17 amino acids. Per germline, CDR1 SEHNR and CDR2 FQNEAQ (reference sequence).

Comment on this clonotype: A read error is possible here, since a much larger clone lies one base away. The chain combines TRBV9 with TRBJ1-1; D ambiguous. The V gene's germline CDR1 is SGDLS and CDR2 YYNGEE. Trimming stripped 6 bases from V and 4 bases from J, with 13 bases between. The CDR3 sequence is 13 residues long. The CDR3, as DNA: TGTGCCAGCACCGAGGCCTTGGGCACTGAAGCTTTCTTT. Its translation: CASTEALGTEAFF.

V and J are TRBV29-1 and TRBJ2-5; 8 nucleotides line up with TRBD2. The CDR3 length is 13 residues. Trimming removed 7 bases from V and 1 base from J; junction bases left unmatched: 5. Per the germline V gene, CDR1 is SQVTM and CDR2 is ANQGSEA. The CDR3: CSGTGTSQETQYF. CDR3 in DNA: TGCAGCGGCACCGGGACTAGCCAAGAGACCCAGTACTTC. The variable domain in full, with the rest retrieved from reference TRBV29-1 and TRBJ2-5, is SAVISQKPSRDICQRGTSLTIQCQVDSQVTMMFWYRQQPGQSLTLIATANQGSEATYESGFVIDKFPISRPNLTFSTLTVSNMSPEDSSIYLCSGTGTSQETQYFGPGTRLLVL.

This clonotype was seen more than once but under ten times. The chain carries TRBV19 and TRBJ1-5; D is uncertain. This CDR3 is 15 amino acids long. The V and J ends lost 5 bases and 0 bases respectively, with 11 bases between them. CDR1 LNHDA and CDR2 SQIVND come from the germline V gene (reference sequence). The CDR3 nucleotides read TGTGCCAGTAGTCGGCGGGCCCTTAGCAATCAGCCCCAGCATTTT. Translation gives CASSRRALSNQPQHF. The full variable domain, completed using reference TRBV19 and TRBJ1-5, is DGGITQSPKYLFRKEGQNVTLSCEQNLNHDAMYWYRQDPGQGLRLIYYSQIVNDFQKGDIAEGYSVSREKKESFPLTVTSAQKNPTAFYLCASSRRALSNQPQHFGDGTRLSIL.

The chain carries TRBV20-1 and TRBJ1-5, with a possible D match to TRBD1 (6 bases). Trimming left V 1 base short and J 11 bases short, with 15 bases between. From germline, CDR1 is DFQATT and CDR2 SNEGSKA (reference sequence). CDR3 size: 13 residues. The CDR3: CSARVGGQGTQHF. DNA of the CDR3: TGCAGTGCTAGAGTCGGGGGGCAGGGGACCCAGCATTTT.

Comments on this clonotype: A junction boundary mismatches the germline segment, possibly from a read error. The chain couples TRBV29-1 to TRBJ2-2; tentatively, D is TRBD1 (8 bases). This CDR3 is 13 amino acids long. Looked up from germline, CDR1 is SQVTM and CDR2 is ANQGSEA. The CDR3 DNA is TGCAGCGTCGACAGGGGAGGGACCGGGGAGCTGTCTTGG. Residues: CSVDRGGTGELSW.

In its sample, this clonotype was seen many times. The J gene is TRBJ2-7, the V gene TRBV20-1, with D possibly being TRBD2 (6 bases). Germline loops: CDR1 DFQATT, CDR2 SNEGSKA (reference sequence). The CDR3 has 15 residues. The V end lost 6 bases, the J end lost 0 bases, and 18 bases lay between the germline ends. The CDR3, as DNA: TGCAGTGCCCCCCGGTCCCTAGCGAACTCCTACGAGCAGTACTTC. Encoded protein: CSAPRSLANSYEQYF.

The V gene is TRBV28, the J gene TRBJ2-5; 7 nucleotides match TRBD1. The germline V gene encodes CDR1 MDHEN and CDR2 SYDVKM. The J segment lost 5 bases and the V segment lost 3 bases, leaving 9 bases of the junction unmatched. The length of the CDR3 is 15 residues. The CDR3 nucleotides read TGTGCCAGCAGTTTGATGCGACAGGGCTGGGAGACCCAGTACTTC. Residues: CASSLMRQGWETQYF. Filled out from reference TRBV28 and TRBJ2-5, the complete variable domain reads DVKVTQSSRYLVKRTGEKVFLECVQDMDHENMFWYRQDPGLGLRLIYFSYDVKMKEKGDIPEGYSVSREKKERFSLILESASTNQTSMYLCASSLMRQGWETQYFGPGTRLLVL.

This clonotype has a handful of counts. The chain carries TRBV6-5 and TRBJ2-7; the D gene could be TRBD1 or TRBD2 (5 bases each). Trimming pared 10 bases from V and 5 bases from J, leaving 18 bases between. This CDR3 is 13 amino acids long. Germline V gives CDR1 MNHEY, CDR2 SVGAGI. The chain's CDR3 is CATSIPGRNEQYF. CDR3 bases: TGTGCCACCTCAATTCCAGGGAGAAACGAGCAGTACTTC.

V usage is TRBV27 and J usage is TRBJ2-7, with TRBD2 matching over 7 bases. Germline trimming cut 2 bases from V and 9 bases from J; bases unmatched to any gene: 13. CDR3 size: 15 residues. The V gene's germline CDR1 is MNHEY and CDR2 SMNVEV (reference sequence). CDR3 in amino acids: CASSLGHAGVRGQYF. DNA for the CDR3: TGTGCCAGCAGTTTAGGGCACGCGGGGGTACGAGGGCAGTACTTC.

A few counts support this clonotype. The rearrangement joins TRBV12-3 or TRBV12-4 to TRBJ1-1; tentative D call: TRBD1 (6 bases). Trimming removed 5 bases from V and 0 bases from J, with 13 bases in between. The CDR3 has 15 residues. The CDR3 DNA is TGTGCCAGCAGTCCAGGACAGCGAGTGAACACTGAAGCTTTCTTT. This gives the protein CASSPGQRVNTEAFF.

In this sample, this clonotype turned up many times. The rearrangement links TRBV10-2 to TRBJ2-5; D may be TRBD1 (5 bases). This CDR3 has 14 residues. Germline V gene lookup returns CDR1 WSHSY and CDR2 SAAADI. With 5 bases removed from V and 5 bases from J, the gap between germline ends came to 15 bases. CDR3 in amino acids: CASSLRQLTETQYF. The CDR3 region has the DNA TGCGCCAGCAGTTTGAGACAGCTCACGGAGACCCAGTACTTC.

Notes on this clonotype: At one of its ends the junction is not consistent with the germline gene, which may arise from a read error. The rearrangement joins TRBV7-9 to TRBJ1-2; possible D gene TRBD1, 6 bases. The CDR3 loop spans 16 amino acids. Germline V gene lookup returns CDR1 SEHNR and CDR2 FQNEAQ (reference sequence). The CDR3 loop is CASSQDVQGTNYGYTF. CDR3 sequence (DNA): TGCGCCAGCAGCCAAGATGTTCAGGGGACTAACTATGGCTACACCTTC.

The chain couples TRBV29-1 to TRBJ1-1; no clear D. CDR1 is SQVTM and CDR2 is ANQGSEA in the germline V gene. This CDR3 is 14 amino acids long. Trimming stripped 6 bases from V and 0 bases from J, with 14 bases between. CDR3: CSVGEAGMNTEAFF. The CDR3 bases are TGCAGCGTCGGGGAGGCGGGGATGAACACTGAAGCTTTCTTT.

The CDR3 loop is CSATSGPPNEKLFF. The CDR3 DNA is TGCAGTGCTACCTCGGGACCGCCTAATGAAAAACTGTTTTTT. V is TRBV20-1 and J is TRBJ1-4, with D possibly matching TRBD1 (5 bases). Trimming shortened V by 4 bases and J by 3 bases, and 12 bases separated the two germline ends. Germline CDR1 DFQATT, CDR2 SNEGSKA (reference sequence). The CDR3 runs 14 residues.

The chain has TRBV12-3 or TRBV12-4 and TRBJ2-7, with 10 bases matching TRBD2. The CDR3 length is 17 residues. V was clipped by 6 bases and J by 3 bases; unmatched bases: 14. The CDR3 bases are TGTGCCAGCAGCGAGGATCTTCCAGGACTAGCGGTCTACGAGCAGTACTTC. Amino acids: CASSEDLPGLAVYEQYF.

On this clonotype: Compared with germline, one end of the junction differs, possibly owing to a read error. The V gene is TRBV20-1, the J gene TRBJ2-6; TRBD1 aligns across 9 bases. This CDR3 spans 14 amino acids. CDR1 is DFQATT and CDR2 is SNEGSKA in the germline V gene (reference sequence). CDR3 loop: CSAQEWNRGHEHYF. The DNA for the CDR3 is TGCAGTGCTCAAGAGTGGAACAGGGGGCACGAGCATTACTTC.